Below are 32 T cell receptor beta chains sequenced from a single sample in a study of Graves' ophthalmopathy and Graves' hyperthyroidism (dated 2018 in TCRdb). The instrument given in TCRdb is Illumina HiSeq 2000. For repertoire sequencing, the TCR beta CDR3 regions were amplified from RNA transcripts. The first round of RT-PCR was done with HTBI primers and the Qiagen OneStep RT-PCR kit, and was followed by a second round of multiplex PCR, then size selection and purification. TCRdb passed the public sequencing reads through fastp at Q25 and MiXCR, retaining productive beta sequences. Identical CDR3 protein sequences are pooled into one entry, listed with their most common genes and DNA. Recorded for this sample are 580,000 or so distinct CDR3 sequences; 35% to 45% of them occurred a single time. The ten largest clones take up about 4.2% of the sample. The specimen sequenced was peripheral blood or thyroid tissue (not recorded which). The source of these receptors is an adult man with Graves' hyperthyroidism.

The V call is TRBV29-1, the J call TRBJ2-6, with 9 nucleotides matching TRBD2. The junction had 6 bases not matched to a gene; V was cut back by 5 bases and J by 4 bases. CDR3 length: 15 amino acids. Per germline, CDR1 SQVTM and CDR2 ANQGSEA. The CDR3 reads CSVRVGLAGANVLTF. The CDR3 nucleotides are TGCAGCGTTCGCGTCGGACTAGCGGGGGCCAACGTCCTGACTTTC.

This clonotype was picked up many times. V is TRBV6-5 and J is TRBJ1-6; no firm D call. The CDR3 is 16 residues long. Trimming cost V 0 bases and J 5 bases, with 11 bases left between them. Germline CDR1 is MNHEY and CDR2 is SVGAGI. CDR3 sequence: CASSYSPGVDNSPLHF. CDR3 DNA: TGTGCCAGCAGTTACTCGCCCGGGGTGGATAATTCACCCCTCCACTTT.

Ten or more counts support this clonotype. The DNA of the CDR3 is TGTGCCAGCAGCTTATCCCAGAATACTGGAAACACCATATATTTT. The encoded protein is CASSLSQNTGNTIYF. V and J are TRBV7-2 and TRBJ1-3; unclear D gene. Germline values: CDR1 SGHTA, CDR2 FQGNSA. Trimming removed 2 bases from V and 2 bases from J, with 10 bases in between. CDR3 length: 15 residues.

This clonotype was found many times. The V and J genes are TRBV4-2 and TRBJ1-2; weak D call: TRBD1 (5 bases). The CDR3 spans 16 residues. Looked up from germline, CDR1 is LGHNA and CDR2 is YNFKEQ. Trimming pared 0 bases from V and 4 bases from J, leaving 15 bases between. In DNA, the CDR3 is TGTGCCAGCAGCCAAGATACCGGCAGGGAAGGCTATGGCTACACCTTC. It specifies CASSQDTGREGYGYTF.

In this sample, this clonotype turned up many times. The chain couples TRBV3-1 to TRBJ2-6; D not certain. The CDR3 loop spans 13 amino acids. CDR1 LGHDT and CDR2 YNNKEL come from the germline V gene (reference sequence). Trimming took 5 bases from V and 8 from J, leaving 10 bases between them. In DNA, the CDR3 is TGTGCCAGCAGCTACCGGAAGACCAACGTCCTGACTTTC. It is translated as CASSYRKTNVLTF.

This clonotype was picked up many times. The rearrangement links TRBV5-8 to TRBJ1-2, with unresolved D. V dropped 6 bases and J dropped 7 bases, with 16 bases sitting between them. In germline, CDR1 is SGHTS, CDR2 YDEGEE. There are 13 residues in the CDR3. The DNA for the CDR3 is TGTGCCAGCATCCGATCGGATCTCCGTGGCTACACCTTC. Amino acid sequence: CASIRSDLRGYTF.

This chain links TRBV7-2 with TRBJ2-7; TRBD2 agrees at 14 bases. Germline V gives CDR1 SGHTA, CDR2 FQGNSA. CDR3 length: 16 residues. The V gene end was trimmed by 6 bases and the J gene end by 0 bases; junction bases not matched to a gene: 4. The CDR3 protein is CASRGLAGVDSYEQYF. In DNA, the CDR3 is TGTGCCAGCAGGGGACTAGCGGGGGTTGACTCCTACGAGCAGTACTTC.

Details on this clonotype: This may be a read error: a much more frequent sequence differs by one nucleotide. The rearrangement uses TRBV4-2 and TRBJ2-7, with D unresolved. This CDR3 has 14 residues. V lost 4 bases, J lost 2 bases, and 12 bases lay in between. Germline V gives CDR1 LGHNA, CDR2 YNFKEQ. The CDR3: CASSRVSRTYEQYF. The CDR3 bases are TGTGCCAGCAGCCGAGTCAGCCGCACCTACGAGCAGTACTTC.

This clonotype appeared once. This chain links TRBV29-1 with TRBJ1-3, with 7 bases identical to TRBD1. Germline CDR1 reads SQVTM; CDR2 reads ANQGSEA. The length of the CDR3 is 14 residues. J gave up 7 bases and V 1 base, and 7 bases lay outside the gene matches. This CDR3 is CSVEGKTGTNTIYF. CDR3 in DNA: TGCAGCGTTGAAGGGAAGACAGGGACGAACACCATATATTTT.

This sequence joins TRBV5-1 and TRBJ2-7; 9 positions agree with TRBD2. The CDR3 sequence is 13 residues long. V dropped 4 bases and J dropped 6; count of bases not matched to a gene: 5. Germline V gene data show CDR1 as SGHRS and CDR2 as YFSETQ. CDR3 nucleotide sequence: TGCGCCAGCAGCGAGATAGCGGGAGCCGAGCAGTACTTC. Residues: CASSEIAGAEQYF.

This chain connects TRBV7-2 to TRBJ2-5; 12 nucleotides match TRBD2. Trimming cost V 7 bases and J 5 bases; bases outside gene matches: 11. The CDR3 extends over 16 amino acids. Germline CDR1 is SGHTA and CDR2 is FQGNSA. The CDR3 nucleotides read TGTGCCAGCAAGAGGGGCCGGACTAGCGGGATGGAGACCCAGTACTTC. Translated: CASKRGRTSGMETQYF. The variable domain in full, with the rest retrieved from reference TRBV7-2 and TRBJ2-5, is GAGVSQSPSNKVTEKGKDVELRCDPISGHTALYWYRQSLGQGLEFLIYFQGNSAPDKSGLPSDRFSAERTGGSVSTLTIQRTQQEDSAVYLCASKRGRTSGMETQYFGPGTRLLVL.

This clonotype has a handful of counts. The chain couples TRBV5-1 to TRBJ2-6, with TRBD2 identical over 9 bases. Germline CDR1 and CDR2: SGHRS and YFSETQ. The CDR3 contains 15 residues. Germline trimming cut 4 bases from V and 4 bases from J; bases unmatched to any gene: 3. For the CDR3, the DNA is TGCGCCAGCAGCATCGGACTAGCGGGGGCCAACGTCCTGACTTTC. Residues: CASSIGLAGANVLTF.

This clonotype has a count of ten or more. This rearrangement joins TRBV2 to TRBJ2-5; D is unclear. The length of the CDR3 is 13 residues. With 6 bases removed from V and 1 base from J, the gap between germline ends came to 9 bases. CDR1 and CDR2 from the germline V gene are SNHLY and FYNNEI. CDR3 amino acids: CASRAGSQETQYF. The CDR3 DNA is TGTGCCAGCAGGGCCGGCTCCCAAGAGACCCAGTACTTC.

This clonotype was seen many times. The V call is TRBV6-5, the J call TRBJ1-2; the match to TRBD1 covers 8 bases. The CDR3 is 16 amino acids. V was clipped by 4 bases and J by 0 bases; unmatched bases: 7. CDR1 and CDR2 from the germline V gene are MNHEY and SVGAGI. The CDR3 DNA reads TGTGCCAGCAGTTCCGGACAGGGATGGACTAACTATGGCTACACCTTC. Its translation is CASSSGQGWTNYGYTF.

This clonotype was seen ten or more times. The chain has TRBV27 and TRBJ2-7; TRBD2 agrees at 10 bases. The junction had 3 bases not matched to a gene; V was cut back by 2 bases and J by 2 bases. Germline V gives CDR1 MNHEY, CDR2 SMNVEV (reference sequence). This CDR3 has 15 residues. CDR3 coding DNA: TGTGCCAGCAGTTTACAACTAGCGGGGACCTACGAGCAGTACTTC. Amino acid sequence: CASSLQLAGTYEQYF.

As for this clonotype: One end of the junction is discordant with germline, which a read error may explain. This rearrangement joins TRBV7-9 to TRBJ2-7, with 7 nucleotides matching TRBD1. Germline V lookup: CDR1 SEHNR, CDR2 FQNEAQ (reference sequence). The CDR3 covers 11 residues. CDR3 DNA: TGTGCCAGCAGCCACCGGGACAGCCCATCCTTC. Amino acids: CASSHRDSPSF.

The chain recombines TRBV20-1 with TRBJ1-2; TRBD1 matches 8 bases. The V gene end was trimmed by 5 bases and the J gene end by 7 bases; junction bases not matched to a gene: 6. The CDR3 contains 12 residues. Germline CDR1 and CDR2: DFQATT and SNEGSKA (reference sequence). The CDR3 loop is CSALRGRLGYTF. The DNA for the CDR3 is TGCAGTGCTCTCAGGGGGCGGCTTGGCTACACCTTC.

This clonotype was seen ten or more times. The CDR3 loop reads CASSEAQGGGGYTF. The CDR3 nucleotides are TGTGCCAGCAGTGAGGCGCAGGGAGGCGGTGGCTACACCTTC. The chain has TRBV6-1 and TRBJ1-2, with D tentatively TRBD1 (5 bases). The CDR3 has 14 residues. The V gene lost 3 bases and the J gene lost 7 bases, with 15 bases spanning the gap. Germline CDR1 and CDR2: MNHNS and SASEGT.

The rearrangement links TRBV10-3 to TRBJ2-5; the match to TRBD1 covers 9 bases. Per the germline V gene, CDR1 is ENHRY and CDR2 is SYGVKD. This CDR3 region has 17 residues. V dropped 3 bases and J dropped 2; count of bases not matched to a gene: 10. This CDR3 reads CAISDWDRVPLQETQYF. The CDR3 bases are TGTGCCATCAGTGATTGGGACAGGGTTCCCCTTCAAGAGACCCAGTACTTC.

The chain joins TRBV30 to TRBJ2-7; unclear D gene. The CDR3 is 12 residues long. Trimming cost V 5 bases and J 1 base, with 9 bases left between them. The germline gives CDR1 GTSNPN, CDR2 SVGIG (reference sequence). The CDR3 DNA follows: TGTGCCTGGGGCAGGCAATCCTACGAGCAGTACTTC. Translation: CAWGRQSYEQYF.

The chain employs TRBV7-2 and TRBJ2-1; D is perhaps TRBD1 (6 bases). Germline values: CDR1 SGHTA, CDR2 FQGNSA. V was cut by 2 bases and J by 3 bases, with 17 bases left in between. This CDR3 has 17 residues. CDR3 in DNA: TGTGCCAGCAGCTTAAGTCCAGCCGGGACACGCTACAATGAGCAGTTCTTC. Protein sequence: CASSLSPAGTRYNEQFF.

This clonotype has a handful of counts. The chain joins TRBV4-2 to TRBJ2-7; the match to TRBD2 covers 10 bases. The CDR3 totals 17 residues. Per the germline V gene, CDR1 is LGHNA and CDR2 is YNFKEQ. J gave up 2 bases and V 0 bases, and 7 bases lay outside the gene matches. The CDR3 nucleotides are TGTGCCAGCAGCCAAGAGCCTAGCGGGAGTCTCGCCTACGAGCAGTACTTC. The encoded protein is CASSQEPSGSLAYEQYF.

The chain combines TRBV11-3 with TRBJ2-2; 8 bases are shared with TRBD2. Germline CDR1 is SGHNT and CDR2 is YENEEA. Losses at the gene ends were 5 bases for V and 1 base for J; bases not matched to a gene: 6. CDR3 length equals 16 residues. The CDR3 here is CASSLGLAENTGELFF. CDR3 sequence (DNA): TGTGCCAGCAGCCTAGGACTAGCCGAGAACACCGGGGAGCTGTTTTTT.

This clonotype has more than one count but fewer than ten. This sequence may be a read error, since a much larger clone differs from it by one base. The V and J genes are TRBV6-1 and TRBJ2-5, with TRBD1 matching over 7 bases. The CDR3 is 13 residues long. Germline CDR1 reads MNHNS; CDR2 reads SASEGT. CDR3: CASSSTGLETQHF. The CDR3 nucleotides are TGTGCCAGCAGTTCGACAGGGCTGGAGACCCAGCACTTC.

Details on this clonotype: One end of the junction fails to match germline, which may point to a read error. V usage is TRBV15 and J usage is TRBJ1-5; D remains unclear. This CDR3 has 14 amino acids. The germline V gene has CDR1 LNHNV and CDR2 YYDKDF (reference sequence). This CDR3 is CATSREQAYQPPHF. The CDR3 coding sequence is TGTGCCACCAGCAGAGAGCAGGCGTATCAGCCCCCGCATTTT.

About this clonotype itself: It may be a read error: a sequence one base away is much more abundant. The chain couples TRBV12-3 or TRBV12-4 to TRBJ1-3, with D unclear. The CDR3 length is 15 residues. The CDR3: CASSSLPYSGDTIYF. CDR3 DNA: TGTGCCAGCAGCTCCCTCCCCTACTCTGGAGACACCATATATTTT.

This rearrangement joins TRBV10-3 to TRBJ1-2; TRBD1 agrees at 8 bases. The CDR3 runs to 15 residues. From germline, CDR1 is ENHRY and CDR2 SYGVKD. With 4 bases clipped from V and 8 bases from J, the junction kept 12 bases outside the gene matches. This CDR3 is CAISAQDRGFYGYTF. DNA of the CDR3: TGTGCCATCAGTGCCCAAGACAGGGGCTTCTACGGCTACACCTTC.

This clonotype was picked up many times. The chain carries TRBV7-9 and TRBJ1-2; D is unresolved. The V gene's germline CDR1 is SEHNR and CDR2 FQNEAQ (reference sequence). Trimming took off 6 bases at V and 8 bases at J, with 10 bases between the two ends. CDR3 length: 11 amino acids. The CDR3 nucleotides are TGTGCCAGCAGAATGGAAGGGGGCTACACCTTC. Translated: CASRMEGGYTF.

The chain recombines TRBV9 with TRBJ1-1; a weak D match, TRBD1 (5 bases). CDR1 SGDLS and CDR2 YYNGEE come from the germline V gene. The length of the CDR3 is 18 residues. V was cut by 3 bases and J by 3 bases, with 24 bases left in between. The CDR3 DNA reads TGTGCCAGCAGCGACGGCCAGCGGGACGTCACAAAAGACACTGAAGCTTTCTTT. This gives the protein CASSDGQRDVTKDTEAFF.

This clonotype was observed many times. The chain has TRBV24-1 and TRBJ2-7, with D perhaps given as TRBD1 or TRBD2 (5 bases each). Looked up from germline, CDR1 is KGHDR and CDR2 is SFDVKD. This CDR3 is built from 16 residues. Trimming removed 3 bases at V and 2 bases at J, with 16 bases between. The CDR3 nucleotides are TGTGCCACCAGTGATCCCACAGGATCGGGAACCTACGAGCAGTACTTC. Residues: CATSDPTGSGTYEQYF.

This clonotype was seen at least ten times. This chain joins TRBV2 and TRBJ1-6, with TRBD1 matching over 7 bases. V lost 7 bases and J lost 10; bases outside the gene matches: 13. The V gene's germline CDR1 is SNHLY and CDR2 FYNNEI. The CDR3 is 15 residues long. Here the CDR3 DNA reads TGTGCCAGCACTCGAAGGACAGGAGTGGGATCACCCCTCCACTTT. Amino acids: CASTRRTGVGSPLHF.

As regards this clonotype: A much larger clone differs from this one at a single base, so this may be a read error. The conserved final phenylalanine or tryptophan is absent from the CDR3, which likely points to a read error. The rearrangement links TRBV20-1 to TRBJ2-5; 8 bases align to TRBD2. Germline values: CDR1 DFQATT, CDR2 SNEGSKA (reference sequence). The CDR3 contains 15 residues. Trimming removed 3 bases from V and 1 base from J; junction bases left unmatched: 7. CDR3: CSASLAGGTQETQYL. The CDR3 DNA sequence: TGCAGTGCTAGTCTCGCGGGAGGAACCCAAGAGACCCAGTACCTC.